This T cell receptor (beta chain) was sequenced during a study of T cells in tuberculosis. In the study overall: A South African cohort included IGRA-negative adolescents, latently infected IGRA-positive adolescents and adults with active tuberculosis. Study observations and caveats: Selection depended on which cryopreserved specimens were available. Smaller distances to GMM-specific TCRs suggested their expansion in active tuberculosis.

Germline V gene lookup returns CDR1 MNHEY and CDR2 SMNVEV (reference sequence). Trimming removed 2 bases from V and 8 bases from J, with 10 bases in between. The CDR3 runs to 13 residues. Each donor contributed 85,000 to 100,000 T cells on average, unsorted. Generated by immunoSEQ multiplex PCR, the TCRdb table keeps only in-frame clones and is missing some. The sample has about 37,000 clones, almost 95% seen once. Regarding this clone: Its cognate antigen is unknown.

Source material: PBMCs. The chain carries TRBV27 and TRBJ2-1; D remains unclear. This TCR was sampled from a donor between 10 and 35 years old with latent tuberculosis or without tuberculosis infection. Some clones in this sample may be carry-over from other donors' samples. CDR3 bases: TGTGCCAGCAGTTTAAGACCAAGCGATGAGCAGTTCTTC. Translating gives CASSLRPSDEQFF.